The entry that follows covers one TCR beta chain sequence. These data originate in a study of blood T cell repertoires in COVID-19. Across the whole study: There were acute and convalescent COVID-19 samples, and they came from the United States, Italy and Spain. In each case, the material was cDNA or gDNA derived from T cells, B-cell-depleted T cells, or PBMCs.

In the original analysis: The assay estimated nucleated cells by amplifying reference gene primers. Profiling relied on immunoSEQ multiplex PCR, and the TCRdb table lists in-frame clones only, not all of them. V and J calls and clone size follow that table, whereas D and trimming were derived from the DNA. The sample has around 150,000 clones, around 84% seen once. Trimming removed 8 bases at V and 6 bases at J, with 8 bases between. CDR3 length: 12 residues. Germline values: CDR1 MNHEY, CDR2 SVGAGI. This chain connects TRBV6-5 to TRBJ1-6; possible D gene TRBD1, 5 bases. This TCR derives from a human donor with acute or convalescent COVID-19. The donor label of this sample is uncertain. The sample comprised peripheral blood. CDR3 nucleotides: TGTGCCAGCCAGGGATTTAATTCACCCCTCCACTTT. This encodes CASQGFNSPLHF.